The 32 T cell receptor beta chains given below trace back to one sample, sequenced in a study of shared clonotypes between healthy human individuals. Using immunoSEQ multiplex PCR, the repertoire was profiled, and TCRdb retains in-frame clones only, with some absent. The table includes 490,000 or so clones, roughly 85% detected once. Sequencing was performed on PBMCs. These receptors all stem from a woman between 40 and 50 years old in good health. Some clones in this sample may be carry-over from other donors' samples.

The chain couples TRBV19 to TRBJ2-1; D gene unclear. V was shortened by 1 base and J by 4 bases, with 5 bases between the two germline ends. Germline-derived CDR1 and CDR2 are LNHDA and SQIVND (reference sequence). The CDR3 has 13 residues. CDR3 coding DNA: TGTGCCAGTAGTATAGTGGAGTACAATGAGCAGTTCTTC. Amino acids: CASSIVEYNEQFF.

This chain joins TRBV19 and TRBJ2-2; 11 bases line up with TRBD2. Looked up from germline, CDR1 is LNHDA and CDR2 is SQIVND (reference sequence). This CDR3 is built from 13 residues. J was trimmed by 5 bases and V by 9 bases; bases with no gene match: 2. CDR3 nucleotide sequence: TGTGCCAGCCGACTAGCGGGAACCGGGGAGCTGTTTTTT. The encoded protein is CASRLAGTGELFF.

The rearrangement uses TRBV27 and TRBJ2-2; D gene ambiguous. The CDR3 contains 15 residues. The V end was cut by 4 bases, the J end by 1 base, with 10 bases between. From germline, CDR1 is MNHEY and CDR2 SMNVEV (reference sequence). The DNA of the CDR3 is TGTGCCAGCAGTTCCCCTTGGGGGAACACCGGGGAGCTGTTTTTT. Its translation is CASSSPWGNTGELFF.

The chain combines TRBV6-1 with TRBJ1-2, with D possibly matching TRBD1 (6 bases). Trimming took off 6 bases at V and 4 bases at J, with 12 bases between the two ends. Germline CDR1 reads MNHNS; CDR2 reads SASEGT. The CDR3 length is 13 residues. The CDR3 coding sequence is TGTGCCAGCAGACCAACAGGGATCTATGGCTACACCTTC. Encoded protein: CASRPTGIYGYTF.

V and J are TRBV4-2 and TRBJ2-3; perhaps TRBD2 as D (6 bases). Between the trimmed V and J ends, which lost 3 bases and 0 bases, there was a span of 22 bases. Germline CDR1 is LGHNA and CDR2 is YNFKEQ. There are 19 residues in the CDR3. Written as DNA, the CDR3 is TGTGCCAGCAGCCAGGCGAATCCTTTTAGCGGCCCTAGCACAGATACGCAGTATTTT. Translated: CASSQANPFSGPSTDTQYF.

The V and J genes are TRBV19 and TRBJ2-1; 14 bases are shared with TRBD2. Germline-derived CDR1 and CDR2 are LNHDA and SQIVND (reference sequence). The CDR3 is 19 amino acids. With V trimmed by 3 bases and J by 0 bases, 7 bases remained unmatched. CDR3 sequence reads: CASSMGGLAGVSSYNEQFF. The CDR3 DNA reads TGTGCCAGTAGTATGGGGGGACTAGCGGGAGTGAGCTCCTACAATGAGCAGTTCTTC.

The rearrangement uses TRBV5-8 and TRBJ2-7, with TRBD2 matching over 7 bases. V was clipped by 0 bases and J by 6 bases; unmatched bases: 9. Germline assignment: CDR1 SGHTS and CDR2 YDEGEE. The CDR3 totals 15 residues. This chain's CDR3 is CASSLEGGTPSEQYF. The CDR3 bases are TGTGCCAGCAGCTTGGAGGGAGGGACTCCTAGCGAGCAGTACTTC.

This clone was seen just once. This chain links TRBV27 with TRBJ2-5; 9 nucleotides align to TRBD2. J was trimmed by 5 bases and V by 8 bases; bases with no gene match: 9. The CDR3 is made up of 14 amino acids. Per germline, CDR1 MNHEY and CDR2 SMNVEV (reference sequence). CDR3 coding DNA: TGTGCCAGCTCCTCCGGGACTAGCAGTGAGACCCAGTACTTC. This encodes CASSSGTSSETQYF.

This chain connects TRBV6-5 to TRBJ1-1, with TRBD1 matching 9 bases. The germline V gene has CDR1 MNHEY and CDR2 SVGAGI. With 6 bases clipped from V and 5 bases from J, the junction kept 7 bases outside the gene matches. The CDR3 runs to 14 residues. Written as DNA, the CDR3 is TGTGCCAGCAGCCCGGGACAGGGATGGACTGAAGCTTTCTTT. Translation: CASSPGQGWTEAFF.

The chain couples TRBV7-9 to TRBJ2-7; 7 bases match TRBD2. Germline lookup yields CDR1 SEHNR and CDR2 FQNEAQ (reference sequence). The J segment lost 7 bases and the V segment lost 5 bases, leaving 20 bases of the junction unmatched. This CDR3 contains 17 residues. The CDR3 nucleotides read TGTGCCAGCAGCCCCCCCGGGACTACCTCTAGCTTGCGAGAGCAGTACTTC. Protein product: CASSPPGTTSSLREQYF.

This rearrangement joins TRBV27 to TRBJ2-2; TRBD2 might be the D (6 bases). The V gene lost 5 bases and the J gene lost 6 bases, with 19 bases spanning the gap. This CDR3 is 16 amino acids long. The germline gives CDR1 MNHEY, CDR2 SMNVEV (reference sequence). The CDR3 DNA reads as TGTGCCAGCAGTCCCTTCTTTCTTCCGGGGGCCGGGGAGCTGTTTTTT. Protein sequence: CASSPFFLPGAGELFF.

About this clone: The junction and the germline gene differ at one end; a read error may be behind it. This sequence joins TRBV6-5 and TRBJ2-7; no clear D. Germline V gene data show CDR1 as MNHEY and CDR2 as SVGAGI. This CDR3 region has 11 residues. The CDR3 DNA sequence: TGTGCTAGCAGTGATAGGCACGAGCAGTACTTC. Protein: CASSDRHEQYF.

The chain has TRBV7-2 and TRBJ2-7, with 10 positions matching TRBD1. Trimming took 5 bases from V and 3 from J; bases not matched to a gene: 10. CDR1 is SGHTA and CDR2 is FQGNSA in the germline V gene. The CDR3 loop spans 16 amino acids. The CDR3 protein is CASSPRGGTGVYEQYF. The CDR3 DNA reads TGTGCCAGCAGCCCAAGGGGAGGGACAGGGGTCTACGAGCAGTACTTC.

The sample holds a few counts of this clone. The chain couples TRBV28 to TRBJ1-4; possible D gene TRBD1, 5 bases. The CDR3 length is 16 residues. CDR1 is MDHEN and CDR2 is SYDVKM in the germline V gene. Trimming took off 5 bases at V and 8 bases at J, with 21 bases between the two ends. The CDR3 DNA is TGTGCCAGCAGTCCGGGTGGGGGGAGATTCCGGGAAAAACTGTTTTTT. This encodes CASSPGGGRFREKLFF. The full variable domain, with the rest looked up from reference TRBV28 and TRBJ1-4, is DVKVTQSSRYLVKRTGEKVFLECVQDMDHENMFWYRQDPGLGLRLIYFSYDVKMKEKGDIPEGYSVSREKKERFSLILESASTNQTSMYLCASSPGGGRFREKLFFGSGTQLSVL.

This clone has a single count. This sequence joins TRBV5-1 and TRBJ2-7; TRBD1 is a possible D gene (6 bases). The germline V and J ends were trimmed by 3 bases and 0 bases, with 16 bases remaining between them. The CDR3 runs to 16 residues. Germline CDR1 reads SGHRS; CDR2 reads YFSETQ. Here the CDR3 reads CASSSGTGRRSYEQYF. The DNA of the CDR3 is TGCGCCAGCAGCTCCGGTACAGGGCGCCGCTCCTACGAGCAGTACTTC.

The chain employs TRBV7-9 and TRBJ2-5, with D possibly matching TRBD2 (5 bases). The J call could be wrong; TRBJ2-7 is a better fit for the DNA end. The germline CDR1 and CDR2 sequences are SEHNR and FQNEAQ (reference sequence). This CDR3 is 15 amino acids long. This chain's CDR3 is CASSSTRTGSYEQYF. CDR3 nucleotide sequence: TGTGCCAGCAGCTCCACTCGGACGGGATCCTACGAGCAGTACTTC.

V is TRBV5-1 and J is TRBJ1-4; 8 nucleotides match TRBD1. The CDR3 contains 15 residues. Germline V gives CDR1 SGHRS, CDR2 YFSETQ. Trimming took 3 bases from V and 13 from J; bases not matched to a gene: 14. Written as DNA, the CDR3 is TGCGCCAGCAGCTCTGCGACAGGGGAGGGTGGACGACTGTTTTTT. Translating it yields CASSSATGEGGRLFF.

This chain uses TRBV4-1 with TRBJ2-3; 8 nucleotides match TRBD2. J was trimmed by 2 bases and V by 2 bases; bases with no gene match: 6. Germline V gives CDR1 MGHRA, CDR2 YSYEKL. The CDR3 consists of 16 residues. The CDR3 sequence: CASSQTAGGPTDTQYF. CDR3 coding DNA: TGCGCCAGCAGCCAAACCGCGGGAGGACCCACAGATACGCAGTATTTT.

V and J are TRBV7-2 and TRBJ2-2; 11 nucleotides match TRBD2. J was trimmed by 1 base and V by 4 bases; bases with no gene match: 2. The V gene's germline CDR1 is SGHTA and CDR2 FQGNSA. The CDR3 totals 16 residues. The CDR3 region has the DNA TGTGCCAGCAGCTCAGGACTAGCGGGGAACACCGGGGAGCTGTTTTTT. Protein sequence: CASSSGLAGNTGELFF.

This chain uses TRBV11-2 with TRBJ2-7; D is unresolved. Germline V lookup: CDR1 SGHAT, CDR2 FQNNGV. Trimming pared 1 base from V and 9 bases from J, leaving 13 bases between. The CDR3 loop spans 13 amino acids. The CDR3 DNA follows: TGTGCCAGCAGCTTAGCAGCGTTGGTTGGGCAGTACTTC. Amino acids: CASSLAALVGQYF. Using reference TRBV11-2 and TRBJ2-7 for the parts outside the CDR3, the full variable domain is EAGVAQSPRYKIIEKRQSVAFWCNPISGHATLYWYQQILGQGPKLLIQFQNNGVVDDSQLPKDRFSAERLKGVDSTLKIQPAKLEDSAVYLCASSLAALVGQYFGPGTRLTVT.

V and J are TRBV11-2 and TRBJ2-1; D gene uncertain. From germline, CDR1 is SGHAT and CDR2 FQNNGV. This CDR3 is built from 15 residues. V lost 5 bases and J lost 9, with 20 bases in between. The CDR3 region is CASSPARAFSGEQFF. The CDR3 DNA reads TGTGCCAGCAGCCCCGCTAGGGCCTTCAGTGGTGAGCAGTTCTTC.

This chain links TRBV19 with TRBJ2-1; 7 nucleotides align to TRBD1. This CDR3 has 13 amino acids. The germline gives CDR1 LNHDA, CDR2 SQIVND (reference sequence). CDR3 sequence (DNA): TGTGCTTCCCAAGGGACAGACTACAATGAGCAGTTCTTC. As protein: CASQGTDYNEQFF.

The V and J genes are TRBV30 and TRBJ1-4, with D uncertain. Trimming shortened V by 7 bases and J by 3 bases, and 12 bases separated the two germline ends. CDR1 is GTSNPN, CDR2 SVGIG, per germline (reference sequence). The CDR3 has 13 residues. The CDR3 here is CAFAVNANEKLFF. In DNA form, the CDR3 reads TGTGCCTTTGCAGTCAATGCTAATGAAAAACTGTTTTTT.

The chain recombines TRBV28 with TRBJ2-7; tentatively, D is TRBD2 (6 bases). Trimming removed 3 bases from V and 2 bases from J, with 8 bases in between. This CDR3 spans 13 amino acids. Germline values: CDR1 MDHEN, CDR2 SYDVKM. CDR3 coding DNA: TGTGCCAGCAGTTTTTCGGGGGCCTACGAGCAGTACTTC. It encodes CASSFSGAYEQYF.

This chain joins TRBV2 and TRBJ1-4; D call uncertain. Trimming left V 11 bases short and J 7 bases short, with 17 bases between. The CDR3 extends over 13 amino acids. The germline V gene has CDR1 SNHLY and CDR2 FYNNEI. CDR3 in DNA: TGTGCCTCCACAAGGTTATACGGTGAAAAACTGTTTTTT. This encodes CASTRLYGEKLFF. Full variable domain (rest looked up from reference TRBV2 and TRBJ1-4): EPEVTQTPSHQVTQMGQEVILRCVPISNHLYFYWYRQILGQKVEFLVSFYNNEISEKSEIFDDQFSVERPDGSNFTLKIRSTKLEDSAMYFCASTRLYGEKLFFGSGTQLSVL.

On this clone: Other DNA sequences in this specimen translate into the identical CDR3. This chain links TRBV7-2 with TRBJ2-7, with D perhaps matching TRBD2 (5 bases). The CDR3 has 13 residues. The germline V gene encodes CDR1 SGHTA and CDR2 FQGNSA. Trimming shortened V by 3 bases and J by 4 bases, and 10 bases separated the two germline ends. Written as DNA, the CDR3 is TGTGCCAGCAGCTTGTCACTAGGGTACGAGCAGTACTTC. As protein: CASSLSLGYEQYF.

This clone was picked up many times. The chain employs TRBV15 and TRBJ2-4; 7 bases map to TRBD1. The germline gives CDR1 LNHNV, CDR2 YYDKDF (reference sequence). The CDR3 has 15 amino acids. Unmatched junction bases numbered 6, after V lost 0 bases and J lost 7 bases. This chain's CDR3 is CATSRDGAGGNIQYF. The CDR3 nucleotides are TGTGCCACCAGCAGAGATGGGGCAGGGGGTAACATTCAGTACTTC.

The V call is TRBV2, the J call TRBJ2-3; 7 nucleotides agree with TRBD2. Germline CDR1 SNHLY, CDR2 FYNNEI. The V gene end was trimmed by 4 bases and the J gene end by 3 bases; junction bases not matched to a gene: 4. This CDR3 region has 14 residues. This chain's CDR3 is CASSGLAVTDTQYF. CDR3 bases: TGTGCCAGCAGTGGACTAGCAGTGACAGATACGCAGTATTTT.

The chain couples TRBV28 to TRBJ2-7, with TRBD1 matching over 8 bases. CDR3 length: 12 residues. From germline, CDR1 is MDHEN and CDR2 SYDVKM. The V segment lost 6 bases and the J segment 6 bases; nucleotides outside the gene matches: 4. CDR3 DNA sequence: TGTGCCAGCAGCGTTACAGGGGGCGAGCAGTACTTC. It codes for CASSVTGGEQYF.

J is TRBJ2-5 and V is TRBV10-3; D unclear. The CDR3 is 13 amino acids. Trimming left V 3 bases short and J 4 bases short, with 9 bases between. Germline CDR1 reads ENHRY; CDR2 reads SYGVKD. Written as DNA, the CDR3 is TGTGCCATCAGTGAAGGCGTAACAGAGACCCAGTACTTC. It encodes CAISEGVTETQYF.

This chain connects TRBV5-4 to TRBJ1-1, with a weak D call TRBD1 (5 bases). Between the trimmed V and J ends, which lost 0 bases and 4 bases, there was a span of 13 bases. The CDR3 totals 15 residues. The germline V gene has CDR1 SGHNT and CDR2 YYREEE (reference sequence). In nucleotides, the CDR3 is TGTGCCAGCAGCTTGGGGGGCACAGGTATCACTGAAGCTTTCTTT. This codes for CASSLGGTGITEAFF. The complete variable domain, with remaining parts taken from reference TRBV5-4 and TRBJ1-1, reads ETGVTQSPTHLIKTRGQQVTLRCSSQSGHNTVSWYQQALGQGPQFIFQYYREEENGRGNFPPRFSGLQFPNYSSELNVNALELDDSALYLCASSLGGTGITEAFFGQGTRLTVV.

The sample holds a few counts of this clone. V gene TRBV11-3 combines with J gene TRBJ2-5, with 8 bases that match TRBD1. With V trimmed by 5 bases and J by 5 bases, 7 bases remained unmatched. This CDR3 is 14 amino acids long. CDR1 is SGHNT and CDR2 is YENEEA in the germline V gene. The CDR3: CASSQGQGSETQYF. CDR3 coding DNA: TGTGCCAGCAGCCAAGGACAGGGTTCGGAGACCCAGTACTTC.